This note documents a single T cell receptor beta chain sequence. The antigen remains unidentified. The data are from a study of shared clonotypes between healthy human individuals. Study-wide context: Aged between 18 and 49, the donors were a couple of women and three men. Study-wide points: Some naive CD4 clonotypes, 4% to 6%, turned up in common across several donors.

This CDR3 spans 13 amino acids. The V end was cut by 5 bases, the J end by 2 bases, with 12 bases between. From germline, CDR1 is GTSNPN and CDR2 SVGIG (reference sequence). TCRdb keeps only in-frame clones here, not all; method: immunoSEQ multiplex PCR. Of about 770,000 clones in the sample, 55% to 80% were seen once. The sequencing sample was made of memory CD4+ T cells sorted from blood. Subset here: CD45RA-negative fraction. This receptor was taken from a woman aged 25 to 39 in good health. The chain recombines TRBV30 with TRBJ2-5, with a possible D match to TRBD2 (5 bases). The CDR3 nucleotides are TGTGCCTGGGAAGCGGACCAGCAAGAGACCCAGTACTTC. Its protein product is CAWEADQQETQYF.